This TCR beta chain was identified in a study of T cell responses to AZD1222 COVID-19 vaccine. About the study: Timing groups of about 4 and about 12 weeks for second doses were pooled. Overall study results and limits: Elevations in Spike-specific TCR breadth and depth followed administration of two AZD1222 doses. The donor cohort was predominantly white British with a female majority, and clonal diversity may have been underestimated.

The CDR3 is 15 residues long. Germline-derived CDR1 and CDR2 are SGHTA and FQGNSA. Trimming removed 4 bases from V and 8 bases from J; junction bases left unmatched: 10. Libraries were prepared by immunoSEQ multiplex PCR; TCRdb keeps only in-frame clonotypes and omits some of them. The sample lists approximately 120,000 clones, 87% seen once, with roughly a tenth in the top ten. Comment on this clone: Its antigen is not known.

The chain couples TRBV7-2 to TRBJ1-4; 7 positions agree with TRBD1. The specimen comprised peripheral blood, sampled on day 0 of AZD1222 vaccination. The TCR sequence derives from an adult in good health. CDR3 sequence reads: CASSYYRGGGEKLFF. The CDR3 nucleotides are TGTGCCAGCAGCTATTACAGGGGCGGAGGCGAAAAACTGTTTTTT.